What follows describes a single TCR beta chain. At one end, the junction sequence differs from germline, possibly due to a read error. This CDR3 is 16 amino acids long. CDR1 SGHDT and CDR2 YYEEEE come from the germline V gene. Primers: 60 Vbeta forward and 13 Jbeta reverse. This table comes from immunoSEQ multiplex PCR, and its TCRdb copy is limited to in-frame clones, with some not included. The sample has about 110,000 clones, 75% seen once. The sample originates from a study of cytomegalovirus exposure and HLA in healthy donors. The receptor was isolated from a man in his forties in good health and CMV-seronegative. The rearrangement links TRBV5-6 to TRBJ2-4; a possible D gene is TRBD2 (6 bases). The sample was PBMCs. CDR3 loop: CASSFLSLGGENTQYF. Here the CDR3 DNA reads TGTGCCAGCAGTTTCCTTTCTCTCGGGGGAGAAAACACTCAGTACTTC.